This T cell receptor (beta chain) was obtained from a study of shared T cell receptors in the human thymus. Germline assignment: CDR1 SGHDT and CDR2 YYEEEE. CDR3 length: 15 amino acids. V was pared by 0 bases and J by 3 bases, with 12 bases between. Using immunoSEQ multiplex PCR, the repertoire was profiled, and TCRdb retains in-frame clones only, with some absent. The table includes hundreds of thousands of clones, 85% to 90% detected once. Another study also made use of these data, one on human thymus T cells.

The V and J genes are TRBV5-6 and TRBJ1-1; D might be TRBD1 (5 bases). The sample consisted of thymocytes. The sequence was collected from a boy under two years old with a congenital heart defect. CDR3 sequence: CASSLGEGMDTEAFF. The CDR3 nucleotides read TGTGCCAGCAGCTTGGGGGAGGGGATGGACACTGAAGCTTTCTTT.